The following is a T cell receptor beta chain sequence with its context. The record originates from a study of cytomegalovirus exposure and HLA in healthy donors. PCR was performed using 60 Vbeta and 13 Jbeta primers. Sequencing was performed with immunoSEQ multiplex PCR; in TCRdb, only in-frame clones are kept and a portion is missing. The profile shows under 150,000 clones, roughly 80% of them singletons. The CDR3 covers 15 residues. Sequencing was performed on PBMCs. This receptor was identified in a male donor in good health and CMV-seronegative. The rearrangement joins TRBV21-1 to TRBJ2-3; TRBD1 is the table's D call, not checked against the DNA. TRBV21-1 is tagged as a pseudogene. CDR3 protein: CASSKARAPTDTQYF. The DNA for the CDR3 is TGTGCCAGCAGCAAAGCCAGGGCCCCCACAGATACGCAGTATTTT.